These T cell receptor beta chains were read from a single sample in a study of blood T cell repertoires in COVID-19. The method was immunoSEQ multiplex PCR; TCRdb's version includes in-frame clones alone and lacks a portion of them. Of 350,000 or so clones listed, roughly nine tenths are singletons. What was sequenced was peripheral blood. The receptors shown here come from a woman aged 55 to 70 with COVID-19, enrolled during active disease. Each CDR3 is given with its conserved first and last residue. The D gene is left open where the match is weak. Clone size is stated in some rows and not others, as once, few, many or a class when expanded.

J | D | V | size | CDR3 | DNA
TRBJ2-1 | TRBD2 | TRBV5-4 | NA | CASSPETSGGVNEQFF | TGTGCCAGCAGCCCTGAAACTAGCGGAGGGGTGAATGAGCAGTTCTTC
TRBJ2-2 | TRBD1 | TRBV5-1 | NA | CASTGTGTNTGELFF | TGCGCCAGCACCGGGACAGGGACGAACACCGGGGAGCTGTTTTTT
TRBJ1-2 | NA | TRBV5-4 | few | CASSFGQTNYGYTF | TGTGCCAGCAGTTTCGGACAGACTAACTATGGCTACACCTTC
TRBJ1-2 | NA | TRBV18 | NA | CASSPIQSKGGYTF | TGTGCCAGCTCACCCATACAGTCAAAAGGTGGCTACACCTTC
TRBJ1-2 | TRBD1 | TRBV5-1 | NA | CASSLGQGHRGGYTF | TGCGCCAGCAGCTTGGGACAGGGCCACCGAGGGGGCTACACCTTC
TRBJ2-2 | NA | TRBV19 | NA | CASGLGGELFF | TGTGCCAGCGGGTTGGGCGGGGAGCTGTTTTTT
TRBJ1-3 | NA | TRBV19 | NA | CASTLLSGNTIYF | TGTGCCAGTACTTTGTTGTCTGGAAACACCATATATTTT
TRBJ2-5 | NA | TRBV6-6 | NA | CASSPGTRQETQYF | TGTGCCAGCAGTCCCGGGACACGCCAAGAGACCCAGTACTTC
TRBJ1-1 | TRBD1 | TRBV25-1 | NA | CASSDRTGGNTEAFF | TGTGCCAGCAGTGACAGAACAGGGGGGAACACTGAAGCTTTCTTT
TRBJ1-1 | TRBD1 | TRBV3-1/TRBV3-2 | NA | CASSQHRGGTEAFF | TGTGCCAGCAGCCAACACAGGGGGGGCACTGAAGCTTTCTTT
TRBJ1-2 | NA | TRBV19 | NA | CASSPPQIYYGYTF | TGTGCCAGTAGTCCTCCCCAGATTTACTATGGCTACACCTTC
TRBJ2-7 | NA | TRBV24-1 | NA | CATGARGTYEQYF | TGTGCCACCGGGGCTAGAGGCACCTACGAGCAGTACTTC